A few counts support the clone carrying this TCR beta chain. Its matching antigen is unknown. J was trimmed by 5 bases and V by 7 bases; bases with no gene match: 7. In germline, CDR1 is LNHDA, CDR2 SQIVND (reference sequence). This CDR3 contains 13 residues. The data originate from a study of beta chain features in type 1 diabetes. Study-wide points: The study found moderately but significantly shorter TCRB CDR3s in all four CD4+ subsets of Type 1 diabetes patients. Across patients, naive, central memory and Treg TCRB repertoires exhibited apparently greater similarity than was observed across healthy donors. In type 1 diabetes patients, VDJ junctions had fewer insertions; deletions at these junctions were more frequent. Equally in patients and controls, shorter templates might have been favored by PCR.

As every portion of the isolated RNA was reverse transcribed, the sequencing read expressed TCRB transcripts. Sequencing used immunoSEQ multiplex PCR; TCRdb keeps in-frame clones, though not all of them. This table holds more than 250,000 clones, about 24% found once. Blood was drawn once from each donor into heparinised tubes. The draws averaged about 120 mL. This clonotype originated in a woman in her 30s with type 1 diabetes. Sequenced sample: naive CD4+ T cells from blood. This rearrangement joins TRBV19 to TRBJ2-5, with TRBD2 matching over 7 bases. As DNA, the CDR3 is TGTGCCAGTACACTAGCGAGGGGTGAGACCCAGTACTTC. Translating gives CASTLARGETQYF.